This TCR beta chain was sequenced during a study of blood T cell repertoires in COVID-19. The CDR3 extends over 15 amino acids. V was cut by 1 base and J by 7 bases, with 16 bases left in between. Germline CDR1 MGHRA, CDR2 YSYEKL. In the authors' workflow: Estimated nucleated cell counts came from reference gene primer amplification. TCRdb's table, derived via immunoSEQ multiplex PCR, lists solely in-frame clones and lacks some. Clonal size and the V and J genes are those of that table, whereas D and trimming came from the DNA. Among over 350,000 clones listed, roughly 87% were seen once. Individuals drawn from 20 to 30 US areas were about 18 to 100 years old.

The TCR originated in a woman in her late teens or twenties with acute COVID-19. Source material: PBMCs or T cells enriched from blood (not recorded which). The V call is TRBV4-1, the J call TRBJ1-2; no clear D. In nucleotides, the CDR3 is TGCGCCAGCAGCCAAGTCACCACGTTGAGTTCTGGCTACACCTTC. As protein: CASSQVTTLSSGYTF.